This section outlines one T cell receptor beta chain sequence together with its context. This sample was included in a study of blood T cell repertoires in COVID-19. Looking at the study overall: Sources were T cells, B-cell-depleted T cells, or PBMCs; the material itself was cDNA or gDNA.

Clones were read by immunoSEQ multiplex PCR, and TCRdb kept only the in-frame ones, dropping some. This sample has about 130,000 clones, with over 80% found just once. The V and J ends lost 5 bases and 7 bases, in that order; junction bases with no gene match: 13. Per the germline V gene, CDR1 is SGHTA and CDR2 is FQGNSA. This CDR3 contains 17 residues. Sequenced sample: peripheral blood. The chain carries TRBV7-2 and TRBJ2-1, with 11 bases lining up with TRBD2. This receptor was taken from a man aged 40-50 years with active or convalescent COVID-19. The CDR3 protein is CASSPPGSGGASNEQFF. DNA of the CDR3: TGTGCCAGCAGCCCCCCAGGTAGCGGGGGGGCGTCGAATGAGCAGTTCTTC.